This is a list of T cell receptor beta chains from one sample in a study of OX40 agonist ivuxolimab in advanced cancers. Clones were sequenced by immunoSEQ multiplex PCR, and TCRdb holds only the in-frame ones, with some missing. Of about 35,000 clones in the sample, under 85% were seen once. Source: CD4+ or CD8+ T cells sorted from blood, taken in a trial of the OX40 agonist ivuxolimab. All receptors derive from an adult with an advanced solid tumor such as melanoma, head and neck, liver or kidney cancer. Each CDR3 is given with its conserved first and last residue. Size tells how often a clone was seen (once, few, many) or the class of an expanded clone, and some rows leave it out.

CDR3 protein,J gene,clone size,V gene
CASSLRGFPDYEQYF,TRBJ2-7,NA,TRBV7-8
CASSEAPFNQPQHF,TRBJ1-5,NA,TRBV6-1
CAISALGQLEAFF,TRBJ1-1,once,TRBV10-3
CASSSGLAGNTDTQYF,TRBJ2-3,NA,TRBV7-9
CASSYTLDRGSEQYF,TRBJ2-7,few,TRBV6-5
CAWSREKGGSYEQYF,TRBJ2-7,NA,TRBV30
CASSFGGSGNTIYF,TRBJ1-3,NA,TRBV13
CASSYFAGQGSGEQFF,TRBJ2-1,NA,TRBV6-6
CASSTDRFATNEKLFF,TRBJ1-4,NA,TRBV19
CASSFWGFYNEQFF,TRBJ2-1,NA,TRBV6-4
CSVTENTGELFF,TRBJ2-2,NA,TRBV29-1
CASSFIYNEQFF,TRBJ2-1,NA,TRBV5-6
CASRRDSSTDTQYF,TRBJ2-3,NA,TRBV5-1
CASSFRLAGATDTQYF,TRBJ2-3,NA,TRBV11-2
CATSRLRTSGGTDTQYF,TRBJ2-3,NA,TRBV15
CASSLEGPDEKLFF,TRBJ1-4,NA,TRBV5-4
CASSVGRQGNEKLFF,TRBJ1-4,NA,TRBV9
CASSVPRGRGEKLFF,TRBJ1-4,NA,TRBV25-1
CASSNGDDYKQFF,TRBJ2-1,NA,TRBV5-1
CATSRDQGAHQPQHF,TRBJ1-5,NA,TRBV15
CASSYSPGGRSGYTF,TRBJ1-2,NA,TRBV6-5
CASSVENGYTF,TRBJ1-2,NA,TRBV7-9
CASSLDGGYYTEAFF,TRBJ1-1,medium-sized,TRBV7-9
CASSLPRNNYGYTF,TRBJ1-2,NA,TRBV6-6
CASSENPMGAGYEQYF,TRBJ2-7,NA,TRBV6-1
CASSPRQGPYEQYF,TRBJ2-7,few,TRBV18
CASSYVQSNQPQHF,TRBJ1-5,NA,TRBV6-5
CASSTTYGNQPQHF,TRBJ1-5,medium-sized,TRBV19
CASSSSGGYEQYF,TRBJ2-7,NA,TRBV7-3
CASSRNSQGAYEQYF,TRBJ2-7,NA,TRBV4-1
CASSLGLALNEQFF,TRBJ2-1,NA,TRBV5-1
CASSDTENTEAFF,TRBJ1-1,NA,TRBV4-1
CASSPRGQGLYEQYF,TRBJ2-7,NA,TRBV27
CASSSVARYTEAFF,TRBJ1-1,NA,TRBV7-8
CASATSGGFTSAYEQYF,TRBJ2-7,NA,TRBV5-1
CASSDRFYQPQHF,TRBJ1-5,NA,TRBV19
CASSPRGASYEQYF,TRBJ2-7,NA,TRBV28
CAIRDQYTGELFF,TRBJ2-2,NA,TRBV6-4
CASSQGQAEGGYTF,TRBJ1-2,NA,TRBV7-9
CASSPPGQAKTEAFF,TRBJ1-1,NA,TRBV18
CASRPSGRESYEQYF,TRBJ2-7,NA,TRBV6-5
CASSYMNSPLHF,TRBJ1-6,NA,TRBV6-5
CASSTGTGLQETQYF,TRBJ2-5,NA,TRBV2
CASSLPLAGTNEQFF,TRBJ2-1,NA,TRBV7-9
CASSSGGAKAFF,TRBJ1-1,NA,TRBV28
CASSPHGGREQYF,TRBJ2-7,NA,TRBV28
CASSLTGQTNTGELFF,TRBJ2-2,NA,TRBV7-3
CASQGVSNTEAFF,TRBJ1-1,NA,TRBV2
CASSEEHVISHEQFF,TRBJ2-1,NA,TRBV6-1
CASNWLMGRRTEAFF,TRBJ1-1,NA,TRBV28
CASSSLARGTDTQYF,TRBJ2-3,NA,TRBV5-1
CASSRMGDTQYF,TRBJ2-3,NA,TRBV7-2
CAWSAGPRLPQHF,TRBJ1-5,NA,TRBV30
CASSPRYPAGKNIQYF,TRBJ2-4,NA,TRBV23-1
CASSELALGAGSSHEQFF,TRBJ2-1,few,TRBV2
CASSVRGGNTDTQYF,TRBJ2-3,NA,TRBV9
CASRSGVYEQYF,TRBJ2-7,NA,TRBV6-1